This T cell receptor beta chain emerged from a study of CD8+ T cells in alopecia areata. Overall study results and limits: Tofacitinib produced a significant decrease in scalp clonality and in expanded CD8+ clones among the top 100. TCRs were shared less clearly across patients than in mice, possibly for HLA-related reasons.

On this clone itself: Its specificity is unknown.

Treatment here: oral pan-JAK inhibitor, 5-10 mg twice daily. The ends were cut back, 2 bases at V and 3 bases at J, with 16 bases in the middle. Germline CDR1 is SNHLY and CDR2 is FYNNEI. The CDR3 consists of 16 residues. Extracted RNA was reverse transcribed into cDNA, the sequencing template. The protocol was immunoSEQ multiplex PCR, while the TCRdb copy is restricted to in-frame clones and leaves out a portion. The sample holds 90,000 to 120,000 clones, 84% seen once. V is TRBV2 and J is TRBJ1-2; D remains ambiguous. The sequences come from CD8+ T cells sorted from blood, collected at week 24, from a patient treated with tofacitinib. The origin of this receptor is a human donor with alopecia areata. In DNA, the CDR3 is TGTGCCAGCAGTGAAAAGTGGAGAGGTTCATACTATGGCTACACCTTC. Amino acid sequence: CASSEKWRGSYYGYTF.